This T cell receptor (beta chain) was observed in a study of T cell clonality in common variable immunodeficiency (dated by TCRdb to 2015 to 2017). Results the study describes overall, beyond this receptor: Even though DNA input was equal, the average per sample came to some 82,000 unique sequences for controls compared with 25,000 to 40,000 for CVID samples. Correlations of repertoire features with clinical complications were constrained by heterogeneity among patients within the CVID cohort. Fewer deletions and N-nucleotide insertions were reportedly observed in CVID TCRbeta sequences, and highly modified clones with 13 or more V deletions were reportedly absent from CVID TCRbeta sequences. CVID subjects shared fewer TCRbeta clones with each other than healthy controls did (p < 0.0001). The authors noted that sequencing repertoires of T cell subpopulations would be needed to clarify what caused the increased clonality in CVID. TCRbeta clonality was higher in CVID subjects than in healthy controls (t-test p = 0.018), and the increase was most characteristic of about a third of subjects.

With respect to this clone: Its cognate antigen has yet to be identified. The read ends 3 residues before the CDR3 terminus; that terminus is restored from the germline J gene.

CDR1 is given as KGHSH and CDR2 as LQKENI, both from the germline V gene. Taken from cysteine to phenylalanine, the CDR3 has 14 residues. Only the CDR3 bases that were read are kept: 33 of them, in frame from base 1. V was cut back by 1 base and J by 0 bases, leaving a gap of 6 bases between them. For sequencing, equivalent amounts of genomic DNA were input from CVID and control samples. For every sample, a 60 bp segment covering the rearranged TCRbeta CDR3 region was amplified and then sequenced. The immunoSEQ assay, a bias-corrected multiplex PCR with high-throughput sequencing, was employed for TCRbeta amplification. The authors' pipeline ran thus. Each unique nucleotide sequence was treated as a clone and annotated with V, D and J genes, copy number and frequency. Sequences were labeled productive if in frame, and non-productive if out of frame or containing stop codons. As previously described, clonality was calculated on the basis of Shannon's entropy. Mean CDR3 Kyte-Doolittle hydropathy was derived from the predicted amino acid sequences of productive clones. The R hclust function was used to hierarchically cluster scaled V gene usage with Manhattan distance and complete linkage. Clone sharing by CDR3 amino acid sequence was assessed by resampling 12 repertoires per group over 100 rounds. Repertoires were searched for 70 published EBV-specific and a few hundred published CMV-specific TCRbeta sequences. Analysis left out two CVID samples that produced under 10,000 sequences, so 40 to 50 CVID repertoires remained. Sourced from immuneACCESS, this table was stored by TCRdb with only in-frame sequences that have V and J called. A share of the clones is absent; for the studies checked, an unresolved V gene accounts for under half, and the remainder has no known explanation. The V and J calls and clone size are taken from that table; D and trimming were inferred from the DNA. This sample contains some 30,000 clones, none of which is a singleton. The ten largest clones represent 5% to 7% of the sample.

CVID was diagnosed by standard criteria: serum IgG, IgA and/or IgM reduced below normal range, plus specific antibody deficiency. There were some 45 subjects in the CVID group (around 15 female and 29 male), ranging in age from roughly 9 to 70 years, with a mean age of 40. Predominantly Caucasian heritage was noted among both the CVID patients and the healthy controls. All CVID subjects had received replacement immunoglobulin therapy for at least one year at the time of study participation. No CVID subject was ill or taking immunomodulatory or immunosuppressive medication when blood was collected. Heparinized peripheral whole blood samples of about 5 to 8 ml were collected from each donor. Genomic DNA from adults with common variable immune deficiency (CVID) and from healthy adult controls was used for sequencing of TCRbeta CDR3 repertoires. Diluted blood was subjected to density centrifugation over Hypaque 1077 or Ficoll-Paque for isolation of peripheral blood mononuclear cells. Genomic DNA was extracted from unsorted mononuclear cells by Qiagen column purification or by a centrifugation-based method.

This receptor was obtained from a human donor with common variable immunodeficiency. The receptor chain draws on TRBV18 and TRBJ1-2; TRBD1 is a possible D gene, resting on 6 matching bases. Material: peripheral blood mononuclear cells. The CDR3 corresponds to CASSPQGANYGYTF. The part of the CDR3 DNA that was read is TGTGCCAGCTCACCACAGGGGGCTAACTATGGC. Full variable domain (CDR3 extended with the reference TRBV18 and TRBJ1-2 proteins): NAGVMQNPRHLVRRRGQEARLRCSPMKGHSHVYWYRQLPEEGLKFMVYLQKENIIDESGMPKERFSAEFPKEGPSILRIQQVVRGDSAAYFCASSPQGANYGYTFGSGTRLTVV.